This passage covers 8 T cell receptor beta chains from one sample sequenced in a study of blood T cell repertoires in COVID-19. Clones were sequenced by immunoSEQ multiplex PCR, and TCRdb holds only the in-frame ones, with some missing. The data show about 50,000 clones, around 88% seen once. The specimen sequenced was peripheral blood. These receptors were obtained from a woman in her sixties or seventies with acute or convalescent COVID-19.

The table lists this clone with a few counts. The V call is TRBV2, the J call TRBJ1-2; 7 bases map to TRBD1. The CDR3 length is 13 residues. Looked up from germline, CDR1 is SNHLY and CDR2 is FYNNEI. J gave up 1 base and V 7 bases, and 3 bases lay outside the gene matches. As DNA, the CDR3 is TGTGCCAGCATCGACAGGGATAACTATGGCTACACCTTC. Translating gives CASIDRDNYGYTF.

This clone was seen once. V usage is TRBV5-1 and J usage is TRBJ2-3; 10 bases are a match to TRBD2. The CDR3 length is 15 residues. Looked up from germline, CDR1 is SGHRS and CDR2 is YFSETQ. J lost 6 bases, V lost 4 bases, and 8 bases had no gene match. The CDR3 here is CASSGSGGAWDTQYF. Written as DNA, the CDR3 is TGCGCCAGCAGCGGAAGCGGGGGGGCTTGGGATACGCAGTATTTT.

The CDR3, as DNA: TGTGCCAGCAGCTTGGGACAGGGGTCCTACAATGAGCAGTTCTTC. Translated, it gives CASSLGQGSYNEQFF. The rearrangement links TRBV5-5 to TRBJ2-1; 8 positions agree with TRBD1. The germline V gene encodes CDR1 SGHKS and CDR2 YYEKEE (reference sequence). This CDR3 spans 15 amino acids. V lost 0 bases to trimming and J lost 1 base; unmatched junction nucleotides: 0.

The chain employs TRBV14 and TRBJ1-4; no clear D gene. Per germline, CDR1 SGHDN and CDR2 FVKESK. The CDR3 spans 15 residues. Trimming cost V 0 bases and J 7 bases, with 12 bases left between them. The CDR3 DNA reads TGTGCCAGCAGCCAAGACCCAGGCCCATTTGAAAAACTGTTTTTT. Its protein is CASSQDPGPFEKLFF.

This clone has a handful of counts. J is TRBJ1-3 and V is TRBV30, with D unresolved. Germline CDR1 is GTSNPN and CDR2 is SVGIG (reference sequence). The CDR3 is 14 residues long. V lost 5 bases and J 0 bases, leaving 11 bases between the germline ends. This chain's CDR3 is CAWAWAHSGNTIYF. DNA of the CDR3: TGTGCCTGGGCGTGGGCCCACTCTGGAAACACCATATATTTT.

The V call is TRBV5-3, the J call TRBJ2-1, with D perhaps TRBD2 (6 bases). TRBV5-3 is identified as an open reading frame with a role that is uncertain. The CDR3 sequence is 16 residues long. Between the trimmed V and J ends, which lost 1 base and 8 bases, there was a span of 19 bases. The CDR3 nucleotides read TGTGCCAGAAGCTTGCTGCGGGGATCGGCTGGGGATGAGCAGTTCTTC. As protein: CARSLLRGSAGDEQFF.

The chain employs TRBV6-6 and TRBJ1-1; no clear D. CDR3 length: 14 residues. CDR1 and CDR2 from the germline V gene are MNHNY and SVGAGI (reference sequence). Trimming left V 7 bases short and J 0 bases short, with 12 bases between. The CDR3 here is CASTKKHMNTEAFF. The CDR3 region has the DNA TGTGCCAGCACCAAGAAACACATGAACACTGAAGCTTTCTTT.

Only one count was recorded for this clone. The chain employs TRBV5-1 and TRBJ2-7, with D maybe TRBD2 (6 bases). This CDR3 comprises 16 residues. Germline assignment: CDR1 SGHRS and CDR2 YFSETQ. The V end was cut by 1 base, the J end by 3 bases, with 17 bases between. CDR3 protein: CASSLSGDPSYYEQYF. Written as DNA, the CDR3 is TGCGCCAGCAGCTTGTCGGGGGATCCCTCCTACTACGAGCAGTACTTC.